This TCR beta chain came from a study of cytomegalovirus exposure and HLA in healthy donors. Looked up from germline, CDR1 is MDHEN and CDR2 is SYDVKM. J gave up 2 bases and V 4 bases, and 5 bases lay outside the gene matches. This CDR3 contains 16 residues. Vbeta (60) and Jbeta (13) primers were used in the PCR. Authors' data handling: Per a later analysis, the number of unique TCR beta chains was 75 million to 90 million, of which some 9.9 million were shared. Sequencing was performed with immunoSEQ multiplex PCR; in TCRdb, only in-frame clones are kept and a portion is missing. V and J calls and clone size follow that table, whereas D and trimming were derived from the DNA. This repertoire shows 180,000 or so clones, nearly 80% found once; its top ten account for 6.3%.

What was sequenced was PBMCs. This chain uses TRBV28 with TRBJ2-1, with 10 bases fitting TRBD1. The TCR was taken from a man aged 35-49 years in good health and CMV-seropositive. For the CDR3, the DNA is TGTGCCAGCAGTTCCCCGGGACAGGGGACCTACAATGAGCAGTTCTTC. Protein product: CASSSPGQGTYNEQFF.